Shown below are 26 T cell receptor beta chains from a single sample sequenced in a study of molecular identifiers for immune sequencing clone quantification. TCRdb re-called the PCR reads through MiXCR, storing one row per CDR3 protein. The table shows about 320,000 distinct CDR3 sequences, with over 20% occurring only once. Material for sequencing was naive CD8+ T cells from blood, with Jurkat cell RNA spiked in. The subset here: FACS-sorted CD8+CD4-CCR7+CD45RA+ naive T cells. The source is a human donor in good health. Some libraries in this study had Jurkat cell RNA spiked in.

V gene TRBV12-3 or TRBV12-4 combines with J gene TRBJ1-5; 12 bases match TRBD1. V lost 5 bases and J lost 5; bases outside the gene matches: 7. This CDR3 region has 16 residues. For the CDR3, the DNA is TGTGCCAGCAGTCCGCGGGGACAGGGGGCCTATCAGCCCCAGCATTTT. It codes for CASSPRGQGAYQPQHF.

This clonotype was picked up one time. Since a much larger clone is just one base distant, this may be a read error. The chain joins TRBV5-1 to TRBJ2-3; 8 nucleotides align to TRBD1. Trimming removed 6 bases from V and 1 base from J; junction bases left unmatched: 10. Germline loops: CDR1 SGHRS, CDR2 YFSETQ. This CDR3 is 16 amino acids long. The CDR3 nucleotides read TGCGCCAGCACCGACCGCAGGGGGCTTGGCACAGATACGCAGTATTTT. Translating it yields CASTDRRGLGTDTQYF. The full variable domain, in which reference TRBV5-1 and TRBJ2-3 provide the parts outside the CDR3, is KAGVTQTPRYLIKTRGQQVTLSCSPISGHRSVSWYQQTPGQGLQFLFEYFSETQRNKGNFPGRFSGRQFSNSRSEMNVSTLELGDSALYLCASTDRRGLGTDTQYFGPGTRLTVL.

The chain is built from TRBV7-3 and TRBJ2-3; TRBD2 aligns across 8 bases. Germline V gene lookup returns CDR1 SGHTA and CDR2 FQGTGA. This CDR3 region has 15 residues. Unmatched junction bases numbered 10, after V lost 4 bases and J lost 7 bases. CDR3 nucleotide sequence: TGTGCCAGCAGCTCTACGGGAGGGGGGGCAAATACGCAGTATTTT. Encoded protein: CASSSTGGGANTQYF.

This clonotype was observed a few times. The chain is built from TRBV4-2 and TRBJ1-6; possible D gene TRBD1, 5 bases. Per the germline V gene, CDR1 is LGHNA and CDR2 is YNFKEQ. V was trimmed by 3 bases and J by 1 base, leaving 16 bases between them. The length of the CDR3 is 18 residues. In DNA, the CDR3 is TGTGCCAGCAGCCAGGTCGGCGGAAGGGGATCCTATAATTCACCCCTCCACTTT. Its translation is CASSQVGGRGSYNSPLHF.

This clonotype showed up just a few times. The chain employs TRBV20-1 and TRBJ2-1, with a tentative D call TRBD2 (5 bases). V lost 5 bases and J 0 bases, leaving 11 bases between the germline ends. Per germline, CDR1 DFQATT and CDR2 SNEGSKA (reference sequence). The CDR3 has 14 residues. The CDR3 bases are TGCAGTGCTGACGTAGGGAGCTCCTACAATGAGCAGTTCTTC. Its translation is CSADVGSSYNEQFF.

The chain combines TRBV6-2 or TRBV6-3 with TRBJ1-1; the D gene is possibly TRBD1 (5 bases). Trimming shortened V by 2 bases and J by 1 base, and 14 bases separated the two germline ends. In germline, CDR1 is MNHEY, CDR2 SVGEGT. The CDR3 runs 16 residues. The CDR3 loop reads CASSYGHEDTNTEAFF. CDR3 nucleotide sequence: TGTGCCAGCAGTTACGGACACGAGGACACGAACACTGAAGCTTTCTTT.

This clonotype has ten or more counts. The V and J genes are TRBV29-1 and TRBJ1-1; no definite D call. CDR1 and CDR2 (germline): SQVTM, ANQGSEA. The CDR3 totals 11 residues. V lost 8 bases and J 1 base, leaving 8 bases between the germline ends. The CDR3 loop reads CSWSWNTEAFF. The CDR3 DNA is TGCAGCTGGAGCTGGAACACTGAAGCTTTCTTT.

At least ten counts were recorded for this clonotype. This chain uses TRBV7-6 with TRBJ2-1; 8 bases line up with TRBD2. Germline V lookup: CDR1 SGHVS, CDR2 FNYEAQ. J gave up 4 bases and V 3 bases, and 8 bases lay outside the gene matches. The CDR3 extends over 16 amino acids. The DNA for the CDR3 is TGTGCCAGCAGCTTGGGTACTAGCGGAGAATACAATGAGCAGTTCTTC. Encoded protein: CASSLGTSGEYNEQFF.

This clonotype was found many times. The chain couples TRBV7-9 to TRBJ2-5; 8 bases are a match to TRBD1. This CDR3 contains 16 residues. V shed 5 bases and J 2 bases; nucleotides not matched to a gene: 10. Germline lookup yields CDR1 SEHNR and CDR2 FQNEAQ (reference sequence). This chain's CDR3 is CASSPQSGTGQETQYF. In nucleotides, the CDR3 is TGTGCCAGCAGCCCTCAATCCGGGACAGGACAAGAGACCCAGTACTTC.

This clonotype has ten or more counts. The chain is built from TRBV27 and TRBJ1-5; no definite D call. The CDR3 runs 12 residues. Germline CDR1 is MNHEY and CDR2 is SMNVEV (reference sequence). Trimming shortened V by 3 bases and J by 10 bases, and 10 bases separated the two germline ends. Written as DNA, the CDR3 is TGTGCCAGCAGTTTTTCCGGTGCCCCCCAGCATTTT. Translation gives CASSFSGAPQHF.

About this clonotype: A much larger clone sits a single nucleotide away, making a read error possible. CDR3 DNA: TGTGTCAGCAGCATAATAGGTCCTCAGCCCCAGCATTTT. Its protein is CVSSIIGPQPQHF. The J gene is TRBJ1-5, the V gene TRBV21-1. TRBV21-1 is a pseudogene locus. The CDR3 length is 13 residues.

This clonotype was recorded at least ten times. The chain uses TRBV19 and TRBJ2-3, with 10 bases lining up with TRBD2. The ends lost 6 bases at V and 7 bases at J; junction bases unmatched: 10. The CDR3 runs 15 residues. The germline gives CDR1 LNHDA, CDR2 SQIVND (reference sequence). In nucleotides, the CDR3 is TGTGCCAGTAGGGGGGCTAGCGGGAGTATGAATACGCAGTATTTT. It translates to CASRGASGSMNTQYF.

The table lists this clonotype with many counts. V is TRBV19 and J is TRBJ2-3; D uncertain. From germline, CDR1 is LNHDA and CDR2 SQIVND (reference sequence). Trimming shortened V by 3 bases and J by 10 bases, and 14 bases separated the two germline ends. The CDR3 length is 13 residues. The CDR3 region is CASSMSGRSPQYF. The CDR3 DNA sequence: TGTGCCAGTAGTATGTCCGGGCGGAGTCCGCAGTATTTT.

In regard to this clonotype: It may be a read error: a sequence one base away is much more abundant. The V and J genes are TRBV13 and TRBJ1-6, with TRBD1 as a possible D gene (5 bases). In germline, CDR1 is PRHDT, CDR2 FYEKMQ (reference sequence). This CDR3 region has 12 residues. This chain's CDR3 is CASSPGLGTPDF. The CDR3 region has the DNA TGTGCCAGCAGCCCAGGCCTAGGGACCCCTGACTTT.

Regarding this clonotype: This may come from a read error, since a much larger clone is one base off. The chain combines TRBV7-9 with TRBJ2-3; D tentatively fits TRBD1 or TRBD2 (6 bases each). This CDR3 comprises 15 residues. Germline values: CDR1 SEHNR, CDR2 FQNEAQ (reference sequence). CDR3 nucleotide sequence: TGTGCCGGCAGCCCCCCTGGGGGGCTCACAGATACGCAGTATTTT. This translates into CAGSPPGGLTDTQYF. The full variable domain, its missing parts supplied by reference TRBV7-9 and TRBJ2-3, is DTGVSQNPRHKITKRGQNVTFRCDPISEHNRLYWYRQTLGQGPEFLTYFQNEAQLEKSRLLSDRFSAERPKGSFSTLEIQRTEQGDSAMYLCAGSPPGGLTDTQYFGPGTRLTVL.

This clonotype came up a few times. The V gene is TRBV23-1, the J gene TRBJ2-3; D possibly corresponds to TRBD2 (7 bases). TRBV23-1 falls under the ORF class, with uncertain function. V was trimmed by 0 bases and J by 9 bases, leaving 22 bases between them. CDR3 length: 17 residues. Written as DNA, the CDR3 is TGCGCCAGCAGTCAATCGGGAGGGGGTCCCCGTCTAGGCACGCAGTATTTT. Translated: CASSQSGGGPRLGTQYF.

The chain recombines TRBV7-9 with TRBJ2-1, with 10 bases fitting TRBD2. The V gene end was trimmed by 6 bases and the J gene end by 3 bases; junction bases not matched to a gene: 11. The CDR3 loop spans 17 amino acids. CDR1 SEHNR and CDR2 FQNEAQ come from the germline V gene (reference sequence). The CDR3 region has the DNA TGTGCCAGCAGTCGATCAACTAGCGGGGCCCTCTACAATGAGCAGTTCTTC. Translating gives CASSRSTSGALYNEQFF.

This clonotype was found once. A read error may produce the germline difference seen at one junction end. This chain joins TRBV6-2 or TRBV6-3 and TRBJ2-3; a weak D match, TRBD1 (6 bases). This CDR3 is 15 amino acids long. The germline gives CDR1 MNHEY, CDR2 SVGEGT. The CDR3, as DNA: TGTGCCGGCAGTTACGCGTTCGACAGGCCAGATACGCAGTATTTT. Protein: CAGSYAFDRPDTQYF.

In its sample, this clonotype was seen many times. The rearrangement joins TRBV7-2 to TRBJ2-7; 7 bases map to TRBD2. V dropped 5 bases and J dropped 6; count of bases not matched to a gene: 10. This CDR3 spans 14 amino acids. Looked up from germline, CDR1 is SGHTA and CDR2 is FQGNSA. As DNA, the CDR3 is TGTGCCAGCAGCCCACATCCTCCGGGGGGCGAGCAGTACTTC. Residues: CASSPHPPGGEQYF.

This clonotype was counted at least ten times. The chain joins TRBV7-9 to TRBJ1-5; D is perhaps TRBD1 (5 bases). V shed 5 bases and J shed 4 bases, with 9 bases lying between them. The germline V gene has CDR1 SEHNR and CDR2 FQNEAQ (reference sequence). This CDR3 contains 13 residues. This CDR3 is CASSAGSNQPQHF. The CDR3 nucleotides are TGTGCCAGCAGCGCAGGGTCGAATCAGCCCCAGCATTTT.

The V call is TRBV6-5, the J call TRBJ2-5, with 7 bases that match TRBD1. The CDR3 spans 15 residues. Trimming removed 6 bases from V and 5 bases from J; junction bases left unmatched: 12. Germline CDR1 is MNHEY and CDR2 is SVGAGI. The CDR3 region is CASSINGQAFETQYF. For the CDR3, the DNA is TGTGCCAGCAGCATTAACGGACAGGCCTTTGAGACCCAGTACTTC.

The CDR3 is CASSLTEDRFEAFF. The CDR3 DNA reads TGTGCCAGCAGCTTAACAGAAGACCGGTTCGAAGCTTTCTTT. The chain recombines TRBV11-1 with TRBJ1-1; D gene unclear. The CDR3 sequence is 14 residues long. The ends were cut back, 2 bases at V and 8 bases at J, with 15 bases in the middle. Germline V CDR1 and CDR2: SGHAT, FQDESV (reference sequence).

The sample holds many counts of this clonotype. This chain connects TRBV4-1 to TRBJ1-5; 7 nucleotides align to TRBD1. Trimming removed 0 bases from V and 7 bases from J; junction bases left unmatched: 6. Germline V CDR1 and CDR2: MGHRA, YSYEKL. CDR3 length: 15 amino acids. CDR3 DNA sequence: TGCGCCAGCAGCCAAGAAAAGACAGGGTGGCAGCCCCAGCATTTT. Protein sequence: CASSQEKTGWQPQHF.

This clonotype has at least ten counts. CDR3 in DNA: TGTGCCACCAGCAGAGATCATGATGGGGGTTCGACTGAAGCTTTCTTT. Translation: CATSRDHDGGSTEAFF. This sequence joins TRBV15 and TRBJ1-1; tentatively, D is TRBD1 (5 bases). Germline V gene lookup returns CDR1 LNHNV and CDR2 YYDKDF (reference sequence). The V gene lost 0 bases and the J gene lost 5 bases, with 16 bases spanning the gap. This CDR3 contains 16 residues.

This clonotype was observed many times. The V and J genes are TRBV30 and TRBJ2-5; D is perhaps TRBD1 (6 bases). The CDR3 has 14 residues. Trimming pared 0 bases from V and 5 bases from J, leaving 13 bases between. Germline V CDR1 and CDR2: GTSNPN, SVGIG (reference sequence). The CDR3 DNA reads TGTGCCTGGAGTGTACCTAGGGGGAACGAGACCCAGTACTTC. Its translation: CAWSVPRGNETQYF. The full variable domain, in which reference TRBV30 and TRBJ2-5 provide the parts outside the CDR3, is SQTIHQWPATLVQPVGSPLSLECTVEGTSNPNLYWYRQAAGRGLQLLFYSVGIGQISSEVPQNLSASRPQDRQFILSSKKLLLSDSGFYLCAWSVPRGNETQYFGPGTRLLVL.

This clonotype has a handful of counts. V is TRBV27 and J is TRBJ2-3; 11 nucleotides line up with TRBD2. Germline V gives CDR1 MNHEY, CDR2 SMNVEV (reference sequence). With 1 base clipped from V and 6 bases from J, the junction kept 9 bases outside the gene matches. The CDR3 consists of 17 residues. The CDR3 protein is CASSLFLAGGISDTQYF. CDR3 bases: TGTGCCAGCAGTTTATTTTTAGCGGGAGGGATCTCGGATACGCAGTATTTT.